A selection of T cell receptor beta chains follows, all from one sample in a study of blood T cell repertoires in COVID-19. Data came from immunoSEQ multiplex PCR; TCRdb stores just in-frame clones and leaves some out. The sample contains some 120,000 clones, 75% to 90% of which appear only once. The sequencing input was peripheral blood. The source of these receptors is a man aged 30-40 years with acute or convalescent COVID-19. The CDR3 runs from the conserved cysteine through the conserved F or W. The D gene is left open where the match is weak. Expanded clones get a size class; other rows say once, few or many, or leave the size out.

.,TRBD1,TRBJ1-6,TRBV6-2/TRBV6-3,CASSYDRVNSPLHF,TGTGCCAGCAGTTACGACAGGGTAAATTCACCCCTCCACTTT
.,.,TRBJ1-2,TRBV28,CASSPPVYGYTF,TGTGCCAGCAGTCCCCCGGTGTATGGCTACACCTTC
.,.,TRBJ1-6,TRBV7-2,CASSAQVGPSYNSPLHF,TGTGCCAGCAGCGCACAGGTGGGGCCCTCCTATAATTCACCCCTCCACTTT
few,TRBD1,TRBJ1-2,TRBV10-2,CASSVQDRANYGYTF,TGCGCCAGCAGTGTACAGGACAGGGCTAACTATGGCTACACCTTC
.,TRBD2,TRBJ2-7,TRBV2,CASTISGGPYEQYF,TGTGCCAGCACCATTAGCGGGGGGCCCTACGAGCAGTACTTC
.,.,TRBJ1-1,TRBV5-1,CASSLEGGGRGTEAFF,TGCGCCAGCAGCTTGGAGGGCGGGGGGCGCGGGACTGAAGCTTTCTTT
once,.,TRBJ1-6,TRBV5-6,CASSPVSEESTLHF,TGTGCCAGCAGCCCAGTCTCAGAGGAATCGACGCTCCACTTT
few,TRBD1,TRBJ1-1,TRBV4-1,CASSLPQGGANTEAFF,TGCGCCAGCAGCCTTCCCCAGGGGGGAGCCAACACTGAAGCTTTCTTT
few,TRBD2,TRBJ2-3,TRBV5-6,CASSRTSSDTQYF,TGTGCCAGCAGCCGGACTAGCAGCGATACGCAGTATTTT
.,TRBD2,TRBJ2-1,TRBV4-3,CASSLLTGQRGGNEQFF,TGCGCCAGCAGCCTCCTCACCGGGCAGCGGGGGGGAAATGAGCAGTTCTTC
.,TRBD1,TRBJ1-1,TRBV5-1,CASSFKWDTGDTEAFF,TGCGCCAGCAGCTTTAAATGGGACACAGGGGACACTGAAGCTTTCTTT
.,TRBD1,TRBJ1-2,TRBV6-5,CASKRTGSGGYTF,TGTGCCAGCAAACGGACAGGGTCAGGCGGCTACACCTTC
.,.,TRBJ1-1,TRBV5-1,CASSSSVLNTEAFF,TGCGCCAGCAGCTCCTCCGTTCTGAACACTGAAGCTTTCTTT
.,TRBD1,TRBJ1-5,TRBV2,CASAGHETGDGNQPQHF,TGTGCCAGCGCCGGCCATGAGACAGGGGATGGCAATCAGCCCCAGCATTTT
.,.,TRBJ1-5,TRBV7-2,CASSLGPNQPQHF,TGTGCCAGCAGCTTAGGGCCAAATCAGCCCCAGCATTTT
.,.,TRBJ1-6,TRBV7-9,CASSGESSYNSPLHF,TGTGCCAGCAGCGGGGAGAGCTCCTATAATTCACCCCTCCACTTT
.,TRBD1,TRBJ1-5,TRBV7-2,CASSLGQGINQPQHF,TGTGCCAGCAGCTTGGGACAGGGGATCAATCAGCCCCAGCATTTT
.,.,TRBJ2-2,TRBV18,CASWKGTGELFF,TGTGCCAGCTGGAAGGGGACCGGGGAGCTGTTTTTT
.,TRBD1,TRBJ2-1,TRBV7-8,CASSPRQGRGNEQFF,TGTGCCAGCAGCCCCCGACAGGGAAGGGGGAATGAGCAGTTCTTC